The table lists the clone carrying this T cell receptor (beta chain) with a few counts. Some clones are missing from TCRdb's copy, which holds only in-frame ones; the method was immunoSEQ multiplex PCR. This table has around 120,000 clones, approximately 79% appearing once. This record comes from a study of blood T cell repertoires in COVID-19. CDR3 length: 13 amino acids. The V end was cut by 1 base, the J end by 8 bases, with 11 bases between. Germline V gene sequence: CDR1 SGHTA, CDR2 FQGNSA. The J gene is TRBJ1-1, the V gene TRBV7-2; no clear D. The sample comprised peripheral blood. The receptor was isolated from a man aged 70 or older with active or convalescent COVID-19. CDR3 sequence reads: CASSLERGIEAFF. CDR3 coding DNA: TGTGCCAGCAGCTTAGAAAGAGGTATCGAAGCTTTCTTT. The variable domain in full, with the rest retrieved from reference TRBV7-2 and TRBJ1-1, is GAGVSQSPSNKVTEKGKDVELRCDPISGHTALYWYRQSLGQGLEFLIYFQGNSAPDKSGLPSDRFSAERTGGSVSTLTIQRTQQEDSAVYLCASSLERGIEAFFGQGTRLTVV.